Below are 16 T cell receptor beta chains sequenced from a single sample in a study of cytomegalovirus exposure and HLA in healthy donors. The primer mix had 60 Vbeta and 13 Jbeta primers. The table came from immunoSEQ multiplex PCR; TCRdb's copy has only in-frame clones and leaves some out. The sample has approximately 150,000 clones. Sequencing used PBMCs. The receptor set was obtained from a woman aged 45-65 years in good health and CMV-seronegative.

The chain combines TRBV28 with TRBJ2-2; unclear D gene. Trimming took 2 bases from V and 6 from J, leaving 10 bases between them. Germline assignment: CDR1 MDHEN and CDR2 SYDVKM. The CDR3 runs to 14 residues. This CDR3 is CASSLLATPGELFF. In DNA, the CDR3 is TGTGCCAGCAGTTTACTGGCCACCCCCGGGGAGCTGTTTTTT.

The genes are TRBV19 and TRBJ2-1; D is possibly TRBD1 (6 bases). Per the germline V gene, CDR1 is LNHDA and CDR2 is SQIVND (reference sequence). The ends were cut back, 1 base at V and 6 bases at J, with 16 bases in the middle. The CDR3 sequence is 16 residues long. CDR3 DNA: TGTGCCAGTAGTATAGGTGGACAGCTTATTGGCAATGAGCAGTTCTTC. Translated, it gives CASSIGGQLIGNEQFF.

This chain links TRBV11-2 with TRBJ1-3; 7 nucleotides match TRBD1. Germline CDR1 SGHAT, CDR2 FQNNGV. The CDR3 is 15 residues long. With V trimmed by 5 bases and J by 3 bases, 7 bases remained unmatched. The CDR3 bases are TGTGCCAGCAGCCCTGGACAGGAGATTGGAAACACCATATATTTT. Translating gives CASSPGQEIGNTIYF.

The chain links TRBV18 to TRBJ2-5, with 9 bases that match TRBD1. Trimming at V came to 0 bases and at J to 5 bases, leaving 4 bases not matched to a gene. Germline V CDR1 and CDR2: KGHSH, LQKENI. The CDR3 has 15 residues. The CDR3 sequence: CASSPPGQGRETQYF. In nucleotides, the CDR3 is TGTGCCAGCTCACCACCGGGACAGGGAAGGGAGACCCAGTACTTC.

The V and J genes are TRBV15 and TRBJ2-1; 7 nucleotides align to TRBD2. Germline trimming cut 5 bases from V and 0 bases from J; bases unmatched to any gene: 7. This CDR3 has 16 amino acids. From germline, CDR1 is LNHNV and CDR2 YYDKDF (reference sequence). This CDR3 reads CATSAVGRVSYNEQFF. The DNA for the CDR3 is TGTGCCACCAGCGCCGTAGGGAGGGTCTCCTACAATGAGCAGTTCTTC.

CDR3 bases: TGTGCTAGTGGTATAGGACTAGCGGGGGTCACAGATACGCAGTATTTT. It yields the protein CASGIGLAGVTDTQYF. This rearrangement joins TRBV12-5 to TRBJ2-3; the match to TRBD2 covers 13 bases. Germline values: CDR1 LGHNT, CDR2 FRNRAP. J was trimmed by 2 bases and V by 5 bases; bases with no gene match: 4. The CDR3 totals 16 residues.

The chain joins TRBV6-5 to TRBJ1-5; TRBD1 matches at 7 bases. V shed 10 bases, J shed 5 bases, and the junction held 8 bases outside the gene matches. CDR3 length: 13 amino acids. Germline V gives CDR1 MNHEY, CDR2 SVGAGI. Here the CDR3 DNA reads TGTGCCACTCGACAGGGTTGGGATCAGCCCCAGCATTTT. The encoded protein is CATRQGWDQPQHF.

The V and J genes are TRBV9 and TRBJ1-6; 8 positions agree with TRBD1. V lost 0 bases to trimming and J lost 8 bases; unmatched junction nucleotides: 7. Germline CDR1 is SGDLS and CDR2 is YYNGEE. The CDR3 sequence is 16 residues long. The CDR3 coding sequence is TGTGCCAGCAGCGTAGGTGAGGACAGGGATTATTCACCCCTCCACTTT. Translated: CASSVGEDRDYSPLHF.

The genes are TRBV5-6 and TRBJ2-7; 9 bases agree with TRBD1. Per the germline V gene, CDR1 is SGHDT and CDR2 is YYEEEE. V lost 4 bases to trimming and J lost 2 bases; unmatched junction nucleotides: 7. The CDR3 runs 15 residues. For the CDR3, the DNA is TGTGCCAGCAGCCTTCCAGGGACAGGGCCCTACGAGCAGTACTTC. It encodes CASSLPGTGPYEQYF.

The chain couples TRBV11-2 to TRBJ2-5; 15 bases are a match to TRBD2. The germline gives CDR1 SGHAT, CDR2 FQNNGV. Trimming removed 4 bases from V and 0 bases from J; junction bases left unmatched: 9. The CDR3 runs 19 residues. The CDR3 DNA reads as TGTGCCAGCAGCTCCGGGGGACTAGCGGGGGGCTCGTACCAAGAGACCCAGTACTTC. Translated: CASSSGGLAGGSYQETQYF.

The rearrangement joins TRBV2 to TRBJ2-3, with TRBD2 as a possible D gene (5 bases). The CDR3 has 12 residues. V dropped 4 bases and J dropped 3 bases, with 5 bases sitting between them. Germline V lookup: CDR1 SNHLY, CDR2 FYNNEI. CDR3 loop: CASSAGTDTQYF. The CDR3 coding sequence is TGTGCCAGCAGTGCGGGGACAGATACGCAGTATTTT. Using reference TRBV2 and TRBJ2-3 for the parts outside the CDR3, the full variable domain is EPEVTQTPSHQVTQMGQEVILRCVPISNHLYFYWYRQILGQKVEFLVSFYNNEISEKSEIFDDQFSVERPDGSNFTLKIRSTKLEDSAMYFCASSAGTDTQYFGPGTRLTVL.

CDR3 amino acids: CASSRGQGTEAFF. As DNA, the CDR3 is TGTGCCAGCAGTCGCGGACAGGGGACTGAAGCTTTCTTT. This chain connects TRBV6-1 to TRBJ1-1; 9 bases agree with TRBD1. This CDR3 comprises 13 residues. J lost 5 bases, V lost 5 bases, and 3 bases had no gene match. Germline loops: CDR1 MNHNS, CDR2 SASEGT.

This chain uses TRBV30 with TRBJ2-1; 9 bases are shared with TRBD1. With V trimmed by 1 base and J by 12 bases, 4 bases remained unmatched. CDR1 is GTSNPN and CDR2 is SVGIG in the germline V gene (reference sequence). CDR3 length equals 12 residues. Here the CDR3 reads CAWSAGQGLQFF. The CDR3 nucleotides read TGTGCCTGGAGTGCGGGACAGGGATTGCAGTTCTTC.

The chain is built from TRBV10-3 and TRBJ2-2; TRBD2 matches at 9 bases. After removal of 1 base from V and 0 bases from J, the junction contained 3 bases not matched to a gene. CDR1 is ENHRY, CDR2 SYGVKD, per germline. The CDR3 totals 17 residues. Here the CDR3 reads CAISEFRTSANTGELFF. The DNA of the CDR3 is TGTGCCATCAGTGAGTTTAGGACTAGCGCGAACACCGGGGAGCTGTTTTTT.

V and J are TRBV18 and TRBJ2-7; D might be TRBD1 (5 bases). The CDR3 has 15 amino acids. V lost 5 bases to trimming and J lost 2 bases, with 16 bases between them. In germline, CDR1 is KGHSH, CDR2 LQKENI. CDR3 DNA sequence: TGTGCCAGCTCATCCAAACAGGAGTTTACCTACGAGCAGTACTTC. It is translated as CASSSKQEFTYEQYF.

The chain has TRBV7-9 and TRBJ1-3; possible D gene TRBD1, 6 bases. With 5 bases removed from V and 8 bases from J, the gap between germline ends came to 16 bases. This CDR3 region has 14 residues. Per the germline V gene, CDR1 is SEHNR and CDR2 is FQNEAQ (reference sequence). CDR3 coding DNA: TGTGCCAGCAGCCGAAACAGGGTTGGGGACACCATATATTTT. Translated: CASSRNRVGDTIYF.